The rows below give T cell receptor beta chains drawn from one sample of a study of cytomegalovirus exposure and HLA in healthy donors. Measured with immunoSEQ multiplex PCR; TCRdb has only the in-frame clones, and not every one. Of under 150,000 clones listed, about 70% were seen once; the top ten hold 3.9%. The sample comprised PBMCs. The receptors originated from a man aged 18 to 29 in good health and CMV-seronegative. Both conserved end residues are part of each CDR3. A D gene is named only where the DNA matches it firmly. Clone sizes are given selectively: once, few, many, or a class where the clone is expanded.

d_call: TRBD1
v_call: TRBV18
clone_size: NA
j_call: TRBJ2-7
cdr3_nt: TGTGCCAGCTCACCTGCAGGGGGAGAGCAGTACTTC
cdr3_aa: CASSPAGGEQYF

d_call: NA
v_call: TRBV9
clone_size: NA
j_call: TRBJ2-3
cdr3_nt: TGTGCCAGCAGCGTAGCACTATTCCTAGGGGGAGATACGCAGTATTTT
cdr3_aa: CASSVALFLGGDTQYF

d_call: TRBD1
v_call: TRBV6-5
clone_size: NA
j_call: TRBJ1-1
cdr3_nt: TGTGCCAGCAGTTTACAGGGGGCGCAGGGGGCTTTCTTT
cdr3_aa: CASSLQGAQGAFF

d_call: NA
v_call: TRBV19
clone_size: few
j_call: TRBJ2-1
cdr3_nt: TGTGCCAGTAGTACTGCGGGTTCAAGCGAGCAGTTCTTC
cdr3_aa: CASSTAGSSEQFF

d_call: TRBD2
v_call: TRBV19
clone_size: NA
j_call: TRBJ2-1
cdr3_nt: TGTGCCAGTAGTATTGGGGCGGGAGGACCATTCAATGAGCAGTTCTTC
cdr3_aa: CASSIGAGGPFNEQFF

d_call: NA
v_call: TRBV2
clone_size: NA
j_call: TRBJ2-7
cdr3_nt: TGTGCCAGCAGTGAAATGATGGGGCAGGGGGGCTTTTACGAGCAGTACTTC
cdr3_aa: CASSEMMGQGGFYEQYF

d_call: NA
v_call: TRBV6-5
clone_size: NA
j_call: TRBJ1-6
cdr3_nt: TGTGCCAGCGGGGGGTTCAGTTCACCCCTCCACTTT
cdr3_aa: CASGGFSSPLHF

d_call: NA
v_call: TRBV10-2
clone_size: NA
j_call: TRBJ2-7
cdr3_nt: TGCGCCAGCAGTGATCGGGTAGGGGGCTCCTACGAGCAGTACTTC
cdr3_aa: CASSDRVGGSYEQYF

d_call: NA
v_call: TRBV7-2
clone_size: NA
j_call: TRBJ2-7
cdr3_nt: TGTGCCAGCAGCTTACTGGCGGGCCGAATGTACTTC
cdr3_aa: CASSLLAGRMYF

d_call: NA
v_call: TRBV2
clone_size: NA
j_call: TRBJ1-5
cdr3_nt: TGTGCCAGCAGTGGACAGCCTAGCAATCAGCCCCAGCATTTT
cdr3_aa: CASSGQPSNQPQHF

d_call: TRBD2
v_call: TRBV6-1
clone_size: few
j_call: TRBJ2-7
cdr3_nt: TGTGCCAGCAGTGAAGCAGGGACTAGCGGGAGGGAGCAGTACTTC
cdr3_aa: CASSEAGTSGREQYF

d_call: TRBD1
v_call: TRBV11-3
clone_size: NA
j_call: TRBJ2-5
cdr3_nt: TGTGCCAGCAGCTTCGGGGACAGGGGTTGGGGAGAGACCCAGTACTTC
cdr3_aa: CASSFGDRGWGETQYF

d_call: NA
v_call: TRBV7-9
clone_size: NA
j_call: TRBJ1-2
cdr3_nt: TGTGCCAGCAGTCCCCGGGCAGGGAATGACTATGGCTACACCTTC
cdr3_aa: CASSPRAGNDYGYTF

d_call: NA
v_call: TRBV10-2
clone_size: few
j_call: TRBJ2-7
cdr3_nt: TGCGCCAGCAGGGAGGAGGTAGGGGGGGACGAGCAGTACTTC
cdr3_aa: CASREEVGGDEQYF

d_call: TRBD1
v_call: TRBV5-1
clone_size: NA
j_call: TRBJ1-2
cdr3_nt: TGCGCCAGCAGCTTTGAGACTGCAGGGGGTACCTATGGCTACACCTTC
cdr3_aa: CASSFETAGGTYGYTF

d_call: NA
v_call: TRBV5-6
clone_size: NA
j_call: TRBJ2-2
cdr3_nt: TGTGCCAGCAGCCCCTATACCGGGGCCGGGGAGCTGTTTTTT
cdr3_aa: CASSPYTGAGELFF

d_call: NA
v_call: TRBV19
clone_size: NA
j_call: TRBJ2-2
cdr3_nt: TGTGCCAGTAGTTCCCAGGGGCCCGGGGAGCTGTTTTTT
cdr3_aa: CASSSQGPGELFF

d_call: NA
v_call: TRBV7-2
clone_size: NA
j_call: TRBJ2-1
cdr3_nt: TGTGCCAGCAGCACGACAGTTAACCCCAATTACAATGAGCAGTTCTTC
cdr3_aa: CASSTTVNPNYNEQFF

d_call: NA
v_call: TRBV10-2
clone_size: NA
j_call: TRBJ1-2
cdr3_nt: TGCGCCAGCGGGGCAGAAACCGGCCATGGCTACACCTTC
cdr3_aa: CASGAETGHGYTF

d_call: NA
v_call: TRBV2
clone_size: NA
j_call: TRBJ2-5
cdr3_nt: TGTGCCAGCAGTGTGGCAGGTCAAGAGACCCAGTACTTC
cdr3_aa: CASSVAGQETQYF

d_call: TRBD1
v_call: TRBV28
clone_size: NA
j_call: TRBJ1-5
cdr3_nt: TGTGCCAGCAGCCGTCCCGGGACAGGGGGCAATCAGCCCCAGCATTTT
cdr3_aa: CASSRPGTGGNQPQHF

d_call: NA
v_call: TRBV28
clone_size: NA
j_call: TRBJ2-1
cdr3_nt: TGTGCCAGCAGTTTAAGACTGTACAATGAGCAGTTCTTC
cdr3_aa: CASSLRLYNEQFF

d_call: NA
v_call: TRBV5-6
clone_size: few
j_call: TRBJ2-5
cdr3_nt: TGTGCCAGCAGCTTCCCTGGCGGGAAAGAGACCCAGTACTTC
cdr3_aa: CASSFPGGKETQYF

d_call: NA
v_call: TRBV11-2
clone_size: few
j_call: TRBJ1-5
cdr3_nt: TGTGCCAGCAGCTTAGGGGCACAGGGCTTCAATCAGCCCCAGCATTTT
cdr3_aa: CASSLGAQGFNQPQHF

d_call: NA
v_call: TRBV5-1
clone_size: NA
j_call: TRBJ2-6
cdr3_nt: TGCGCCAGCAGCCCCGGGGACTCTGGGGCCAACGTCCTGACTTTC
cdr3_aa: CASSPGDSGANVLTF

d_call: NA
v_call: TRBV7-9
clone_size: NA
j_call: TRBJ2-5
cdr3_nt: TGTGCCAGCAGCCCGGAGGGAGTTATTTCCACCGATCCAGAGACCCAGTACTTC
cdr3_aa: CASSPEGVISTDPETQYF

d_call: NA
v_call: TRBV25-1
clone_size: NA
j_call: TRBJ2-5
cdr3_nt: TGTGCCAGCAGTGAAAGGGACACCCGGGAGACCCAGTACTTC
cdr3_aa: CASSERDTRETQYF

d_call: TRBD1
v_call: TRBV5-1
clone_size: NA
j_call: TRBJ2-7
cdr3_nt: TGCGCCAGCAGCTTAGCGGACAGGGCGGACGAGCAGTACTTC
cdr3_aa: CASSLADRADEQYF

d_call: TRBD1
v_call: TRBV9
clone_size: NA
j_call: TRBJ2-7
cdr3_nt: TGTGCCAGCAGCGTCGGGACAGGGGGCCCCTACGAGCAGTACTTC
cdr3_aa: CASSVGTGGPYEQYF

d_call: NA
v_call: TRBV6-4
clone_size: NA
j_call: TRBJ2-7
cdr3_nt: TGTGCCAGCAGTGACATTAACACCTACGAGCAGTACTTC
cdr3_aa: CASSDINTYEQYF

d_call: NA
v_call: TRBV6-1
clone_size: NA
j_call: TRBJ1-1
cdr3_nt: TGTGCCAGCAGCCCACAGGGTGGCGCTGAAGCTTTCTTT
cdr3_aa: CASSPQGGAEAFF

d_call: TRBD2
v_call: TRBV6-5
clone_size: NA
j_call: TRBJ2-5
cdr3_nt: TGTGCCAGTGCGGGGGGGCTAAGGGAGACCCAGTACTTC
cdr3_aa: CASAGGLRETQYF

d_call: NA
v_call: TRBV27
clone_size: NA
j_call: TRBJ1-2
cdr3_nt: TGTGCCAGCAGTTTGAAGGCTCCAGGTGTACCCGCTCGGTATGGCTACACCTTC
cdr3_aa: CASSLKAPGVPARYGYTF

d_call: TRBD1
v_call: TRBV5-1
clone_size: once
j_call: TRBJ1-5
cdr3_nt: TGCGCCAGCAGCTTTACAGGGGCAAGCAATCAGCCCCAGCATTTT
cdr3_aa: CASSFTGASNQPQHF

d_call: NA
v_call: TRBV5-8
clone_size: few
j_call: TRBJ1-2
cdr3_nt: TGTGCCAGCAGCTTATTCGTCAGGGGCGGATTTGGCTACACCTTC
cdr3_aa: CASSLFVRGGFGYTF

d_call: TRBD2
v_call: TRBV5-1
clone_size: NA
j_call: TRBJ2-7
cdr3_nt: TGCGCCAGCAGCTTAGAGACTAGTGGCGGGAGCTCCTACGAGCAGTACTTC
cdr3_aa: CASSLETSGGSSYEQYF

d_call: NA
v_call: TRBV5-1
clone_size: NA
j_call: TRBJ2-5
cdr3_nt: TGCGCCAGCAGCTTGGGACAGATCCAAGAGACCCAGTACTTC
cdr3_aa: CASSLGQIQETQYF

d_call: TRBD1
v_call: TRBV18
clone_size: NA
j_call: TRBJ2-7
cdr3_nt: TGTGCCAGCTCGGCCCGGGACAGGGGGCTCGAGCAGTACTTC
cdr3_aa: CASSARDRGLEQYF

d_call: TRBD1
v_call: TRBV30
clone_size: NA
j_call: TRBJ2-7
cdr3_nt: TGTGCCTGGACTGCACAGGGGTTCAGCGAGCAGTACTTC
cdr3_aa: CAWTAQGFSEQYF

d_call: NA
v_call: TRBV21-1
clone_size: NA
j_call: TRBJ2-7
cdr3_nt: TGTGCCAGCAGGCCGACAGGGCAGTACGAGCAGTACTTC
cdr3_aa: CASRPTGQYEQYF

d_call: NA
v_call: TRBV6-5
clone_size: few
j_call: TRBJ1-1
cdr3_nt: TGTGCCAGCAGTTACTCCCTAAACACTGAAGCTTTCTTT
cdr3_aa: CASSYSLNTEAFF

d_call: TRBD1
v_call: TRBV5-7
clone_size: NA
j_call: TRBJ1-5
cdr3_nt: TGTGCCAGCAGCTTTAAGCAGGGACAGGTGGAGGTGCCCCAGCATTTT
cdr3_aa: CASSFKQGQVEVPQHF

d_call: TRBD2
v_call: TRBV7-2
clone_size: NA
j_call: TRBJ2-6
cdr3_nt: TGTGCCAGCAGCTTGGGACTAGTCGTCTCTGGGGCCAACGTCCTGACTTTC
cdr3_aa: CASSLGLVVSGANVLTF

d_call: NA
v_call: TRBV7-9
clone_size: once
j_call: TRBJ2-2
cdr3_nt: TGTGCCAGCAGCTTTGTCGTGACCGGGGAGCTGTTTTTT
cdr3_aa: CASSFVVTGELFF

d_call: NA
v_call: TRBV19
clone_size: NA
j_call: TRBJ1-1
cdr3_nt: TGTGCCAGTAGTAGCGAAGGCAGGGACACTGAAGCTTTCTTT
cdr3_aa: CASSSEGRDTEAFF

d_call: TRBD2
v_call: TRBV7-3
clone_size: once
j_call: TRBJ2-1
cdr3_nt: TGTGCCAGCAGCTTAAGCAGCGGGACCTCCTACAATGAGCAGTTCTTC
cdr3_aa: CASSLSSGTSYNEQFF

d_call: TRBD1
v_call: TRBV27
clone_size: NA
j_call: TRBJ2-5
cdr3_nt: TGTGCCAGCAGTTCGGCTTGGGACAGACAAATCCAAGAGACCCAGTACTTC
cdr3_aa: CASSSAWDRQIQETQYF

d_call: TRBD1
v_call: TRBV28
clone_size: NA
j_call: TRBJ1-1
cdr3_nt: TGTGCCAGCAGTTTATTAGGGCAGGGGGTAAACACTGAAGCTTTCTTT
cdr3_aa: CASSLLGQGVNTEAFF

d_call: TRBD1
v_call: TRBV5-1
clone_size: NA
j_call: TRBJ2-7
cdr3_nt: TGCGCCAGCAGCACGGCACAGGGGAAAGCCTACGAGCAGTACTTC
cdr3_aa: CASSTAQGKAYEQYF

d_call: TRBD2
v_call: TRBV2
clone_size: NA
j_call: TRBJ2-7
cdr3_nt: TGTGCCAGCAGTCCCCAGGGTAGCGGGGGCTACGAGCAGTACTTC
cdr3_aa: CASSPQGSGGYEQYF

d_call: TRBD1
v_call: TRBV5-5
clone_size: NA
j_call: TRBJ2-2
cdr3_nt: TGTGCCAGCAGCCCAGGGACAGGGGGCCGTGCGACAAGTACCGGGGAGCTGTTTTTT
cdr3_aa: CASSPGTGGRATSTGELFF

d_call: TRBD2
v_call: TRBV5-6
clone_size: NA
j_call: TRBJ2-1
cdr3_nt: TGTGCCAGCAGCTTGGGGGATAGCGGGGGGGCTGGTGAGCAGTTCTTC
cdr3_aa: CASSLGDSGGAGEQFF

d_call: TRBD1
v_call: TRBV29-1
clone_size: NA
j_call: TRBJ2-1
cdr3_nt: TGCAGCGCTCGGACAGGAGTAAGCATGGATGAGCAGTTCTTC
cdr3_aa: CSARTGVSMDEQFF

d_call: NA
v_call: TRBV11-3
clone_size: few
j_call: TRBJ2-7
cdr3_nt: TGTGCCAGCAGCTCTGATCCGCGGGCCCCTTCCTACGAGCAGTACTTC
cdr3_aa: CASSSDPRAPSYEQYF

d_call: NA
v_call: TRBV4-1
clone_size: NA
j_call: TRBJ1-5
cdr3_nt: TGCGCCAGCAGCCGAGTGGGCAATCAGCCCCAGCATTTT
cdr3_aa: CASSRVGNQPQHF

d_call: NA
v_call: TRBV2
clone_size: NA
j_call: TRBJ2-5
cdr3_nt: TGTGCCAGCAAGGTTGGCTCTCGGCCGGGGCAAGAGACCCAGTACTTC
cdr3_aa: CASKVGSRPGQETQYF

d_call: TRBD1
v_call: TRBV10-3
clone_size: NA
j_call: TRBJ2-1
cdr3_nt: TGTGCCATCAGTAAGGACAGGGTCGATGAGCAGTTCTTC
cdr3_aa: CAISKDRVDEQFF

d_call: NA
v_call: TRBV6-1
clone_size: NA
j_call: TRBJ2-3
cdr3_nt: TGTGCCAGCAGTGAAGCGGGAGCGGGAGATACGCAGTATTTT
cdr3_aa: CASSEAGAGDTQYF

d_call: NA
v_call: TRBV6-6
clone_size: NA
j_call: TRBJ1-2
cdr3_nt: TGTGCCAGCACCATTTCGGGGGATATAATCTATGGCTACACCTTC
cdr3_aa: CASTISGDIIYGYTF